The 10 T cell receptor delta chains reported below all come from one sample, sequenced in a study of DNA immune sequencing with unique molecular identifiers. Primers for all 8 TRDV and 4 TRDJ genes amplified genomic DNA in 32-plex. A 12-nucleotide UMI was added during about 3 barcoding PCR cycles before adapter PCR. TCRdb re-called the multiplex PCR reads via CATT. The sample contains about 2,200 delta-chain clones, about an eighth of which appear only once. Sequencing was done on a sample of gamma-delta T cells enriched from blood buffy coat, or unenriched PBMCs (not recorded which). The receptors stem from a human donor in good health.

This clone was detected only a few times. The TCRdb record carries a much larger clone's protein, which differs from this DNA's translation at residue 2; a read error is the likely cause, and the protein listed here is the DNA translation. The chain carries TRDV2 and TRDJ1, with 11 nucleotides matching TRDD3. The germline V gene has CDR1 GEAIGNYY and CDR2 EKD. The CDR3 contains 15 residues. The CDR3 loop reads CSCAQLGDRDDKLIF. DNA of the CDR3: TGTTCCTGTGCCCAACTGGGGGATAGGGACGATAAACTCATCTTT.

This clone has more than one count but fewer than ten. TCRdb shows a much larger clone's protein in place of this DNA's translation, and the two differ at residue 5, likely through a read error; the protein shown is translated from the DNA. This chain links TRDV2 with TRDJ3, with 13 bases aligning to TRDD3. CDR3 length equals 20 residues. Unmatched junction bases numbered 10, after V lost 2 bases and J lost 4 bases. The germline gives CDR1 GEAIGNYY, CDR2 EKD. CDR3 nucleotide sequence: TGTGCCTGTGACATCACTGGGGGATACGAAGTGGGATGGGACACCCGACAGATGTTTTTC. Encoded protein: CACDITGGYEVGWDTRQMFF.

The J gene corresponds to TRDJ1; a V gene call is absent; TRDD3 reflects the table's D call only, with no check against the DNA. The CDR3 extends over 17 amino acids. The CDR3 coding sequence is TGTGCTCTTGGGGAAGCAGCTTCCCGAAACGGAGCCGATAAACTCATCTTT. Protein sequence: CALGEAASRNGADKLIF.

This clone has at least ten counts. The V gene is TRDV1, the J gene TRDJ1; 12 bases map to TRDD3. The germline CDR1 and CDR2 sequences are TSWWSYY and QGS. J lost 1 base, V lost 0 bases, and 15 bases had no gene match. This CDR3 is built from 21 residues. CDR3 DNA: TGTGCTCTTGGGGAACTACAAATTCGTACACTACTGGGGGATACCACCGATAAACTCATCTTT. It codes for CALGELQIRTLLGDTTDKLIF.

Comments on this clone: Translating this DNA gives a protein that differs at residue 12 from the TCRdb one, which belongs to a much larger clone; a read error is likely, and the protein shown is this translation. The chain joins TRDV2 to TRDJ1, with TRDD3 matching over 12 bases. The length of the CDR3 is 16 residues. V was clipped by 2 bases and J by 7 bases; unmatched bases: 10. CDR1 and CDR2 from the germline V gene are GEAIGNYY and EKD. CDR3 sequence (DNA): TGTGCCTGTGACAAGCTGGGGGATACGCAGGCCGGTAAACTCATCTTT. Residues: CACDKLGDTQAGKLIF.

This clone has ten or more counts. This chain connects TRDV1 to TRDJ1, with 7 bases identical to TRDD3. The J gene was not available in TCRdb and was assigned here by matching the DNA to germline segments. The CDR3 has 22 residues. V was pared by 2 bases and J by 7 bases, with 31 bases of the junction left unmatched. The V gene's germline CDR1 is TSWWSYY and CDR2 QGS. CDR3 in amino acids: CALGEIIHIATYWGPDGVKLIF. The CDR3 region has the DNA TGTGCTCTTGGGGAAATCATACACATTGCTACGTACTGGGGACCGGACGGGGTTAAACTCATCTTT.

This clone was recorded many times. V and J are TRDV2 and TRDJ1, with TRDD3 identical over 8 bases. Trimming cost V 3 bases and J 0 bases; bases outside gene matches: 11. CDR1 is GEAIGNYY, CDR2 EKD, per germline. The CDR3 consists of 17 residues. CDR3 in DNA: TGTGCCTGTGACTCGCTGGGGGAAGGGACGTACACCGATAAACTCATCTTT. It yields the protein CACDSLGEGTYTDKLIF.

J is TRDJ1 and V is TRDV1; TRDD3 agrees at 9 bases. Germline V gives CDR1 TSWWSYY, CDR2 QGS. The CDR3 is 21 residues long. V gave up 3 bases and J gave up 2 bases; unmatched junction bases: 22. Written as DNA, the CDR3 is TGTGCTCTTGGGGACCCACCCCTTTCCTACTTATGGGGGATAGGAACCGATAAACTCATCTTT. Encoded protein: CALGDPPLSYLWGIGTDKLIF.

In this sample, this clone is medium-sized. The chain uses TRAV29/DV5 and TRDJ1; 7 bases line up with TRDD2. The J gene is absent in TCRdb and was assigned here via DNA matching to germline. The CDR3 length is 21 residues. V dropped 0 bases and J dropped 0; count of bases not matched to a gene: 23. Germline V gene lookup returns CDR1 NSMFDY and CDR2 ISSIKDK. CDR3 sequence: CAASALIPTGPVGAYTDKLIF. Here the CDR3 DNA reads TGTGCAGCAAGCGCCTTGATTCCTACTGGTCCGGTGGGAGCGTACACCGATAAACTCATCTTT.

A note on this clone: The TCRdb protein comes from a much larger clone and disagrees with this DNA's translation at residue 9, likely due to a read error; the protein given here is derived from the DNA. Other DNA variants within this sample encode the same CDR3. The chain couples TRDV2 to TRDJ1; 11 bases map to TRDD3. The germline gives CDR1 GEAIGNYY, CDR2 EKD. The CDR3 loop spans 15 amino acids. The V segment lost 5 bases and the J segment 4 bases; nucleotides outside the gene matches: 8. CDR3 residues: CACAQLGDSDDKLIF. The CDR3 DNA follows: TGTGCCTGTGCCCAACTGGGGGATAGTGACGATAAACTCATCTTT.